This entry concerns a single T cell receptor beta chain. Antigen specificity is unknown. Losses at the gene ends were 1 base for V and 3 bases for J; bases not matched to a gene: 3. This CDR3 has 15 residues. The germline V gene has CDR1 SGHTA and CDR2 FQGNSA. Each CDR3 protein gets one entry after TCRdb re-called the RACE reads with MiXCR. The sample shows about 100,000 distinct CDR3 sequences, roughly a tenth of them seen only once. The sample is drawn from a study of human T cells and chemical hapten exposure. Study-level points and caveats: Healthy individuals' immune responses may differ from those of donors, who had alopecia. Higher patch test scores went with higher counts of PT1 expanded TCRs. Expanded TCRs were compared with controls, and the expanded TCRs formed significantly more large CDR3 similarity clusters.

Time point denoted: patch test 1, 2 weeks after DPC sensitization. The treatment was: therapeutic diphenylcyclopropenone sensitization with weekly scalp DPC. Unfractionated whole blood yielded total RNA. This TCR derives from a man between 35 and 55 years old with alopecia areata. Some clones in this sample may be carry-over from other donors' samples. The chain joins TRBV7-2 to TRBJ2-5; 9 nucleotides line up with TRBD2. Material: whole blood, obtained in connection with sensitization to the hapten diphenylcyclopropenone (DPC). The CDR3 nucleotides are TGTGCCAGCAGCTTAGATGGCGGGAGGGAAGAGACCCAGTACTTC. Protein product: CASSLDGGREETQYF.